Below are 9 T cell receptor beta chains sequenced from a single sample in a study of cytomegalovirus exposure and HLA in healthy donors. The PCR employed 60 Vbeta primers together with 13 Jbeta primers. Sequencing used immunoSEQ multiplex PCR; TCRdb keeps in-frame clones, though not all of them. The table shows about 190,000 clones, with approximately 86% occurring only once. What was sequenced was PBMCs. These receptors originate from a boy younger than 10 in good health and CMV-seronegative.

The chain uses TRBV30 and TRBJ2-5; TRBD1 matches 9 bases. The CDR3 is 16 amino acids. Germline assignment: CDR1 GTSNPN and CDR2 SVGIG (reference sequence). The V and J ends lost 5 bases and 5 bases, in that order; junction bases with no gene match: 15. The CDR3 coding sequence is TGTGCCTGGCGTCCAACCGACAGGGGGGTGATGGAGACCCAGTACTTC. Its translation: CAWRPTDRGVMETQYF.

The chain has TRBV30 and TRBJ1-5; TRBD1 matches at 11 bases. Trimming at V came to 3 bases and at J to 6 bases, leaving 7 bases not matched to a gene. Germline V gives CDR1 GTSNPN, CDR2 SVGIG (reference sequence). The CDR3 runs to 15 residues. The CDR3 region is CAWSLGQGAGQPQHF. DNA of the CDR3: TGTGCCTGGAGCCTAGGACAGGGGGCCGGTCAGCCCCAGCATTTT.

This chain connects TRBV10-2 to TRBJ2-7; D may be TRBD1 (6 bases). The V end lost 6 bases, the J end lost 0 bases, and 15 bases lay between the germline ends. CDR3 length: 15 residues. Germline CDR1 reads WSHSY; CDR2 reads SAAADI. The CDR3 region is CASSADRPGSYEQYF. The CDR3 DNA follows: TGCGCCAGCAGCGCTGACAGGCCGGGCTCCTACGAGCAGTACTTC.

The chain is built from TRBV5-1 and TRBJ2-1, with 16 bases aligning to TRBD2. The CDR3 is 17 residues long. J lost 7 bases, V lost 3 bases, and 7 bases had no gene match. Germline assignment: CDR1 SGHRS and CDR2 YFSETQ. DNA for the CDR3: TGCGCCAGCAGCTCGGGACTAGCGGGGGGGCCGGTAAATGAGCAGTTCTTC. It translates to CASSSGLAGGPVNEQFF.

In DNA form, the CDR3 reads TGTGCCAGCAGTCTCCCTTCGACAGGAACGGATGGCATTCAGTACTTC. It encodes CASSLPSTGTDGIQYF. The chain recombines TRBV28 with TRBJ2-4, with TRBD1 as a possible D gene (6 bases). Trimming left V 5 bases short and J 9 bases short, with 23 bases between. Germline V lookup: CDR1 MDHEN, CDR2 SYDVKM. CDR3 size: 16 residues.

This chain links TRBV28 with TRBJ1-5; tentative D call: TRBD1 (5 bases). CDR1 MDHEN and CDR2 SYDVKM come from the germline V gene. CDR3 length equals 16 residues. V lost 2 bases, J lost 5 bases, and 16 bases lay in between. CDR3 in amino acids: CASSLGLRRDHQPQHF. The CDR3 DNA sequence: TGTGCCAGCAGTTTAGGTTTGAGGAGGGACCATCAGCCCCAGCATTTT. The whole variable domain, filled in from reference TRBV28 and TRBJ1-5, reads DVKVTQSSRYLVKRTGEKVFLECVQDMDHENMFWYRQDPGLGLRLIYFSYDVKMKEKGDIPEGYSVSREKKERFSLILESASTNQTSMYLCASSLGLRRDHQPQHFGDGTRLSIL.

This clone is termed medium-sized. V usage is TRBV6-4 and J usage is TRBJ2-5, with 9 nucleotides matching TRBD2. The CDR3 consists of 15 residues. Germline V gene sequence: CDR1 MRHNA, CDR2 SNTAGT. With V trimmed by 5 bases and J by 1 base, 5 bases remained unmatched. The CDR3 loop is CASSKETSGQETQYF. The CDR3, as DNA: TGTGCCAGCAGTAAAGAGACTAGCGGCCAAGAGACCCAGTACTTC.

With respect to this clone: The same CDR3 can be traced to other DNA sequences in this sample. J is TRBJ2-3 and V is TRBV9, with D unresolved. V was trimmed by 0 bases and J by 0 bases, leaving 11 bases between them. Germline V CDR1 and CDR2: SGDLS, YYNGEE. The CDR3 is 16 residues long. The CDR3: CASSVVRGASTDTQYF. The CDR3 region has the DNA TGTGCCAGCAGCGTAGTACGCGGAGCTAGCACAGATACGCAGTATTTT.

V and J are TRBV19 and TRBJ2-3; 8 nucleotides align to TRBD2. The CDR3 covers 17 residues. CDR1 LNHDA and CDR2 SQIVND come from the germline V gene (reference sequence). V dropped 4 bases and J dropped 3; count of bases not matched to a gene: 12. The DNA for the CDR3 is TGTGCCAGTAGTAGGTTCCTAGCGGGCGGAGGTACAGATACGCAGTATTTT. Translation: CASSRFLAGGGTDTQYF.